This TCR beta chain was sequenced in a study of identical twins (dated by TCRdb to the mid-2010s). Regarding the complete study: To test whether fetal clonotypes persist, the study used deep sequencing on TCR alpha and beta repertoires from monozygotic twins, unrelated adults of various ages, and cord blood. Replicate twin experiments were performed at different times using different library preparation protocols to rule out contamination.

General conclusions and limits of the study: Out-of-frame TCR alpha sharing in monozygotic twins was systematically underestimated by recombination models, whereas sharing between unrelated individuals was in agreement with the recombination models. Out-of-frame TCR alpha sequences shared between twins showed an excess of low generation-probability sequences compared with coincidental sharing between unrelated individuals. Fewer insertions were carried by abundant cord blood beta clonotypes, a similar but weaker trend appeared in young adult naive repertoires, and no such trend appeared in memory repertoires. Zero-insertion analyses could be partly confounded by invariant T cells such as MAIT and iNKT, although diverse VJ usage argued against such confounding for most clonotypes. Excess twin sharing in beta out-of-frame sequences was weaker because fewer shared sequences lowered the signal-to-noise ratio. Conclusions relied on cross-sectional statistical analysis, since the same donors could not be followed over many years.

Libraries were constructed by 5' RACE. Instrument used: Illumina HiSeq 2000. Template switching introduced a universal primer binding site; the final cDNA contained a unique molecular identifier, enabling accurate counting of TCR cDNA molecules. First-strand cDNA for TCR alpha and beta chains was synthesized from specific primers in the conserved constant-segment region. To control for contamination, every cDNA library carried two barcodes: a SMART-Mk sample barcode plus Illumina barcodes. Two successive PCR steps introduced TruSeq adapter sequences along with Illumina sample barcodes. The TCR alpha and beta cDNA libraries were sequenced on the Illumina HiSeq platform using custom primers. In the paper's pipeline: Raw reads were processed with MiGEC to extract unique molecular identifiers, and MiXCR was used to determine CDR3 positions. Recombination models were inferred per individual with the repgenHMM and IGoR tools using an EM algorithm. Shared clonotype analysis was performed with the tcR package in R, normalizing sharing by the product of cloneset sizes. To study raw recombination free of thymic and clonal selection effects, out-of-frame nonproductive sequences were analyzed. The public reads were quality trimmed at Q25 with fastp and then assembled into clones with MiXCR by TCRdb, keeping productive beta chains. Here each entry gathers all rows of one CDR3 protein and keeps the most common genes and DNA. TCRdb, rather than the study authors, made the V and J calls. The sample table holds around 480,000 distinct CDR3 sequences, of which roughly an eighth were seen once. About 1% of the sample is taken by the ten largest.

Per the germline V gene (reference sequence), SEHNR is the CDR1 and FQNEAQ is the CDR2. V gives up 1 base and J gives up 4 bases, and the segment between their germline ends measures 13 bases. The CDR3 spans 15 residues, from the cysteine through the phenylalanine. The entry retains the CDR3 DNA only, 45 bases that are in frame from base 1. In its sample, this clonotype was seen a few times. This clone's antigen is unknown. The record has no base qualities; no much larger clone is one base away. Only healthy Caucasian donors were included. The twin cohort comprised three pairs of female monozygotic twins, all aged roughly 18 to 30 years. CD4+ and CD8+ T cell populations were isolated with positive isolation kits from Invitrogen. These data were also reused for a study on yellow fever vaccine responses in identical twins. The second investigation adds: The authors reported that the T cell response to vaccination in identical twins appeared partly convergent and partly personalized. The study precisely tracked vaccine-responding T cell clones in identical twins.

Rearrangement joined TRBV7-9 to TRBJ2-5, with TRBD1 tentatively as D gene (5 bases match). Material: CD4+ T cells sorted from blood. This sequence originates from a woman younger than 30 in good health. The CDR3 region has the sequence CASSLGQSPGETQYF. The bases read TGTGCCAGCAGCTTAGGACAGTCCCCGGGAGAGACCCAGTACTTC.